This T cell receptor beta chain was sequenced during a study of blood T cell repertoires in COVID-19. Only in-frame clones appear in the TCRdb table, and some are missing; sequencing was by immunoSEQ multiplex PCR. The table has fewer than 250,000 clones, roughly 90% seen once; the top ten hold less than 2%. Germline values: CDR1 MNHEY, CDR2 SVGAGI. V shed 2 bases, J shed 2 bases, and the junction held 6 bases outside the gene matches. The CDR3 runs 16 residues. The gene calls are TRBV6-5 and TRBJ1-3; 7 bases are shared with TRBD1. Sequenced material: peripheral blood. This TCR was recovered from a man between 65 and 85 years old with acute or convalescent COVID-19. This CDR3 is CASSYLQGVAGNTIYF. The DNA of the CDR3 is TGTGCCAGCAGTTACCTCCAGGGGGTCGCTGGAAACACCATATATTTT.